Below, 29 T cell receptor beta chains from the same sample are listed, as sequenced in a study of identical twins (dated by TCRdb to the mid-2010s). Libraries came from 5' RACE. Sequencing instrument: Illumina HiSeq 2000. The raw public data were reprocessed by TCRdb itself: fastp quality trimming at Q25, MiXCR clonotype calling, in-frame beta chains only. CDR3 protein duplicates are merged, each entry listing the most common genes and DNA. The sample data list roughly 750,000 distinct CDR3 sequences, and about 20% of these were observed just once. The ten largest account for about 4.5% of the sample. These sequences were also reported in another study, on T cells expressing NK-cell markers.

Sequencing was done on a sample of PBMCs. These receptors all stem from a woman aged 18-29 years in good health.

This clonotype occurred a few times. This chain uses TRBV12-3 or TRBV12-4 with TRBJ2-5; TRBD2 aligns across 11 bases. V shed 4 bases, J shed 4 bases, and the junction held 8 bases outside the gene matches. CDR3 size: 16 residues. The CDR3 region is CASSSQTSGMGETQYF. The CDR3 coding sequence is TGTGCCAGCAGTTCCCAGACTAGCGGGATGGGAGAGACCCAGTACTTC.

CDR3 amino acids: CASSLAGGDREETQYF. The CDR3 DNA is TGCGCCAGCAGCTTGGCCGGGGGGGACAGAGAAGAGACCCAGTACTTC. This chain connects TRBV5-1 to TRBJ2-5; possible D gene TRBD2, 8 bases. The length of the CDR3 is 16 residues. The V gene's germline CDR1 is SGHRS and CDR2 YFSETQ. V dropped 0 bases and J dropped 3 bases, with 15 bases sitting between them.

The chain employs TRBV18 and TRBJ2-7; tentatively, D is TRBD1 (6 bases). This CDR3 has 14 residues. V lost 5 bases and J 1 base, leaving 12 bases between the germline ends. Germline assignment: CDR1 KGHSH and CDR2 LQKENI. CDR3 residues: CASSSEQGSYEQYF. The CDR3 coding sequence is TGTGCCAGCTCATCAGAACAGGGTTCCTACGAGCAGTACTTC.

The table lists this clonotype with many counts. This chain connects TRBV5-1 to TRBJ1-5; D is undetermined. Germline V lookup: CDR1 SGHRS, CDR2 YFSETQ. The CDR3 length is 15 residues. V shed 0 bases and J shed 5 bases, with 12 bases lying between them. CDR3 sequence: CASSLGPLIDQPQHF. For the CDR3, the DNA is TGCGCCAGCAGCTTGGGACCTTTGATTGATCAGCCCCAGCATTTT.

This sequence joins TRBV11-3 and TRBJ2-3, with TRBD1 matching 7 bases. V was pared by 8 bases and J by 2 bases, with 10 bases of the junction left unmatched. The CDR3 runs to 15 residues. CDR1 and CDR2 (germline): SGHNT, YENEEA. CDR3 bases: TGTGCCAGCCGGAGAAGACAGGGTGTCACAGATACGCAGTATTTT. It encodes CASRRRQGVTDTQYF.

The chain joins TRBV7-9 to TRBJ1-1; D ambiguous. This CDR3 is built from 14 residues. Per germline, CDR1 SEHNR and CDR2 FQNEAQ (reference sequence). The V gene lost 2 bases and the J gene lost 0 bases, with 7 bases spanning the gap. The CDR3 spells CASSLNVMNTEAFF. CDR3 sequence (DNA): TGTGCCAGCAGCTTAAACGTCATGAACACTGAAGCTTTCTTT.

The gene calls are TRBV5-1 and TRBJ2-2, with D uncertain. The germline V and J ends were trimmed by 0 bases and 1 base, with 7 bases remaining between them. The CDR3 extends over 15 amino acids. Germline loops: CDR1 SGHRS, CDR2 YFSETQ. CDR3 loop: CASSLDTRNTGELFF. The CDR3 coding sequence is TGCGCCAGCAGCTTGGACACCAGGAACACCGGGGAGCTGTTTTTT.

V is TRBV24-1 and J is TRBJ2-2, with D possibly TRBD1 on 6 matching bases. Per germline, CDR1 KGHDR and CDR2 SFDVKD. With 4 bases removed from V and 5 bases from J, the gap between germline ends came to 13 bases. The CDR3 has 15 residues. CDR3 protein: CATSDHRAGTGELFF. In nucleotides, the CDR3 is TGTGCCACCAGTGACCACAGGGCTGGAACCGGGGAGCTGTTTTTT.

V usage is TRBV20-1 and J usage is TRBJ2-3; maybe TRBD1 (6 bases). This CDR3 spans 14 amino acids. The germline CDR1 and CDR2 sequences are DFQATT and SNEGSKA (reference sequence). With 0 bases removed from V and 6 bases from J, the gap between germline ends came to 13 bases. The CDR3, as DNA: TGCAGTGCTAGAGAATGGGGGCGGGTGGATACGCAGTATTTT. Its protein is CSAREWGRVDTQYF.

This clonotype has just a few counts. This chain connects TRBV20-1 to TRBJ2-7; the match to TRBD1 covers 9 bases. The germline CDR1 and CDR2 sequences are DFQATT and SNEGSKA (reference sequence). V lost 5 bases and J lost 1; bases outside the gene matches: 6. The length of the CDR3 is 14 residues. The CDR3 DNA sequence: TGCAGTGCTTTCCTCGGGACAGGGTCCTACGAGCAGTACTTC. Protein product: CSAFLGTGSYEQYF.

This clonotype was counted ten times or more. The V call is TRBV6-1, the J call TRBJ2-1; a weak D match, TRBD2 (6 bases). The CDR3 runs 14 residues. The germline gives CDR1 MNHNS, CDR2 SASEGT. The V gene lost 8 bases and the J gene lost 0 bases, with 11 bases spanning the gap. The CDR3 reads CASANGGSYNEQFF. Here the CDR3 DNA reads TGTGCCAGCGCTAACGGGGGCTCCTACAATGAGCAGTTCTTC.

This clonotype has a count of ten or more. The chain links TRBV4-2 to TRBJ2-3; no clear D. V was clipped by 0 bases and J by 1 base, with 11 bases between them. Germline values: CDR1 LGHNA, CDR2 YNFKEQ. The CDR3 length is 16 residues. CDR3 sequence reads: CASSQEYNGGTDTQYF. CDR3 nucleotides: TGTGCCAGCAGCCAAGAATATAATGGAGGCACAGATACGCAGTATTTT.

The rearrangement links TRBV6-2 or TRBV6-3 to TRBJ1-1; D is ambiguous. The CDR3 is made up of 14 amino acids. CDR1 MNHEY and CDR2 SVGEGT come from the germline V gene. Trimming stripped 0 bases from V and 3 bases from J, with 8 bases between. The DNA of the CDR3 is TGTGCCAGCAGTTACTCTTACGGGGACACTGAAGCTTTCTTT. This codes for CASSYSYGDTEAFF.

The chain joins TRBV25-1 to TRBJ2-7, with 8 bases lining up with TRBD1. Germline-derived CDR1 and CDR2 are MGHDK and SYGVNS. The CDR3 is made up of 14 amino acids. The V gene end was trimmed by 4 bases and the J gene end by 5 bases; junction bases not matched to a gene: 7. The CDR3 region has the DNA TGTGCCAGCAGTGCAGCGGACAGGGCCGACGAGCAGTACTTC. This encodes CASSAADRADEQYF.

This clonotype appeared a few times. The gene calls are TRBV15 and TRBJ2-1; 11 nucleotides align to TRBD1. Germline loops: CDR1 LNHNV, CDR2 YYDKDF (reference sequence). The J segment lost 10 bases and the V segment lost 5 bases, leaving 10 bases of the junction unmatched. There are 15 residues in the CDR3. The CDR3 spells CATSGRDRGRLEQFF. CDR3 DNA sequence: TGTGCCACCAGCGGCCGGGACAGGGGGAGGTTAGAGCAGTTCTTC.

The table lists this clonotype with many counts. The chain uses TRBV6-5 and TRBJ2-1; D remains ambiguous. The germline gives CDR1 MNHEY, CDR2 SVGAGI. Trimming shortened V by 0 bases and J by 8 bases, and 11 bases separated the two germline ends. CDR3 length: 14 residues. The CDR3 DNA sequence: TGTGCCAGCAGTTACTCCACACAAGCACATGAGCAGTTCTTC. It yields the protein CASSYSTQAHEQFF.

The CDR3 spells CSARESSGRSTDTQYF. The DNA for the CDR3 is TGCAGTGCTAGAGAGTCTAGCGGGAGGAGCACAGATACGCAGTATTTT. The chain carries TRBV20-1 and TRBJ2-3; 11 positions match TRBD2. The V segment lost 0 bases and the J segment 0 bases; nucleotides outside the gene matches: 2. Germline CDR1 reads DFQATT; CDR2 reads SNEGSKA (reference sequence). CDR3 length: 16 amino acids.

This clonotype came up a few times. DNA for the CDR3: TGTGCCAGCAGACCTCCCGGGAACACTGAAGCTTTCTTT. It encodes CASRPPGNTEAFF. V is TRBV3-1 and J is TRBJ1-1; no clear D. V lost 6 bases to trimming and J lost 1 base, with 9 bases between them. The CDR3 has 13 residues. Germline CDR1 reads LGHDT; CDR2 reads YNNKEL (reference sequence).

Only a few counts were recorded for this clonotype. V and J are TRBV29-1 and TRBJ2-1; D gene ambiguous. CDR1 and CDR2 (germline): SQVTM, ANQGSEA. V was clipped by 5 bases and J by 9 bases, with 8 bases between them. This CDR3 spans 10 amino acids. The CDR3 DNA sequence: TGCAGCGTTTCGGTTGGTGAGCAGTTCTTC. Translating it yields CSVSVGEQFF.

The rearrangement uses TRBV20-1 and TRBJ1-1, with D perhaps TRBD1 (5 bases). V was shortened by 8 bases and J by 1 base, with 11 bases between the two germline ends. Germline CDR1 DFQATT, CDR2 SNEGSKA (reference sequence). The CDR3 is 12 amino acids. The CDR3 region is CSPGAKNTEAFF. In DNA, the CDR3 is TGCAGTCCTGGGGCTAAGAACACTGAAGCTTTCTTT.

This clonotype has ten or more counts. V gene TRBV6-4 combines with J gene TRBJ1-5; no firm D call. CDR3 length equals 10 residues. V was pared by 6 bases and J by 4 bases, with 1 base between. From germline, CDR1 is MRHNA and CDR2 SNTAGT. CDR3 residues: CASRNQPQHF. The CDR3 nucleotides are TGTGCCAGCAGAAATCAGCCCCAGCATTTT.

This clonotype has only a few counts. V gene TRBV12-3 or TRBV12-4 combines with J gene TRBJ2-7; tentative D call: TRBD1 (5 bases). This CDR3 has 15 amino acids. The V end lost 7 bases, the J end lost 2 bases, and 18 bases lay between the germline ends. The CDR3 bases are TGTGCCAGCACCATGGCCTGGGGCGGTCCCTACGAGCAGTACTTC. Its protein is CASTMAWGGPYEQYF.

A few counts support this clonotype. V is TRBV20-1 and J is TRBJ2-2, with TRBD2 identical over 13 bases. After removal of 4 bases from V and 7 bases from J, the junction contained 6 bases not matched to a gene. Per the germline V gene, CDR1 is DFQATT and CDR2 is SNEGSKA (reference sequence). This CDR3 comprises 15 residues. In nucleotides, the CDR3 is TGCAGTGCTAAACTAGCGGGAGGGGATGGCGGGGAGCTGTTTTTT. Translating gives CSAKLAGGDGGELFF.

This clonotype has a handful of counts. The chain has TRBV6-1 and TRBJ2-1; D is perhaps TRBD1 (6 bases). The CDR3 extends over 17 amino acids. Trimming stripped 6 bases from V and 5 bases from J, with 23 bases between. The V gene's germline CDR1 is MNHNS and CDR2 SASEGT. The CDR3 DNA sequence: TGTGCCAGCAGCAAAGAAGCGACAGGACGACCTAACAATGAGCAGTTCTTC. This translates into CASSKEATGRPNNEQFF.

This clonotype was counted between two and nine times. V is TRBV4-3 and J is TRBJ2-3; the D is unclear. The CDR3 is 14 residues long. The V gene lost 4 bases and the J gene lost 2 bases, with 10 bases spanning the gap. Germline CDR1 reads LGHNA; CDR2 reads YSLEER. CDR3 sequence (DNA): TGCGCCAGCAGCCCCGACGTCTACACAGATACGCAGTATTTT. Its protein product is CASSPDVYTDTQYF.

The CDR3 spells CASSWGQGPPGELFF. CDR3 DNA sequence: TGTGCCAGCAGCTGGGGTCAGGGGCCCCCCGGGGAGCTGTTTTTT. The J gene is TRBJ2-2, the V gene TRBV11-2, with a tentative D call TRBD1 (6 bases). Germline V gene sequence: CDR1 SGHAT, CDR2 FQNNGV. This CDR3 has 15 amino acids. Trimming left V 4 bases short and J 6 bases short, with 15 bases between.

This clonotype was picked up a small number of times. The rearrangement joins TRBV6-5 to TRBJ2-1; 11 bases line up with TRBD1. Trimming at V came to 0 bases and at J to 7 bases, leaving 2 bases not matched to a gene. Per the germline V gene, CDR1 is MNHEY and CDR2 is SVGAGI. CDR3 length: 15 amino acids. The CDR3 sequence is CASSYSGTGGNEQFF. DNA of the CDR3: TGTGCCAGCAGTTACTCAGGGACAGGGGGGAATGAGCAGTTCTTC.

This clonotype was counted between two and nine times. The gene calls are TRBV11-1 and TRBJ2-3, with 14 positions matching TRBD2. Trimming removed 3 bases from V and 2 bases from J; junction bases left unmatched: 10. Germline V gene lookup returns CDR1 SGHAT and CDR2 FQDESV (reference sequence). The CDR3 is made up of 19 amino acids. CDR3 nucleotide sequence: TGTGCCAGCAGCTTCGTCTCCGGGACTAGCGGGGGACCCACAGATACGCAGTATTTT. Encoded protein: CASSFVSGTSGGPTDTQYF.

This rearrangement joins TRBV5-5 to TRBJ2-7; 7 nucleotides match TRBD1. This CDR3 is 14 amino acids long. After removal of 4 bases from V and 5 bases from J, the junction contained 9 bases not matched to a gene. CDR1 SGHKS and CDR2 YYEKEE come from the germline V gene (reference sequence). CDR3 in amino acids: CASSEQGREDEQYF. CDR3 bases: TGTGCCAGCAGCGAACAGGGGCGCGAGGACGAGCAGTACTTC.